This is a list of T cell receptor beta chains from one sample in a study of long-term antiretroviral therapy in people with HIV. The assay was immunoSEQ multiplex PCR, and TCRdb's table has in-frame clones only and misses some. The table includes about 25,000 clones, less than 80% detected once. The specimen was unsorted PBMCs, collected 1.1 years before starting antiretroviral therapy. The receptors stem from a woman aged 40 to 50 with HIV. Both conserved end residues are trimmed from each CDR3. Each record gives: V gene, J gene, CDR3 protein.

TRBV7-9	TRBJ2-1	ASTFLIGGHNEQF
TRBV10-1	TRBJ2-1	ASSESGAGEQF
TRBV29-1	TRBJ2-2	SVGHTNTGELF
TRBV11-3	TRBJ1-1	ASSLDGTEAF
TRBV25-1	TRBJ2-3	ASSAGGRDTQY
TRBV4-3	TRBJ2-1	ASSQETTGAPNNEQF
TRBV27	TRBJ2-7	ASSEVNSGDEQY
TRBV29-1	TRBJ2-1	SVRGGTGEQF
TRBV27	TRBJ2-7	ASSLISNYEQY
TRBV19	TRBJ2-3	ASMGLAGSTDTQY
TRBV10-3	TRBJ1-4	AISEGLREKLF
TRBV7-9	TRBJ1-4	ASSLPLNEKLF